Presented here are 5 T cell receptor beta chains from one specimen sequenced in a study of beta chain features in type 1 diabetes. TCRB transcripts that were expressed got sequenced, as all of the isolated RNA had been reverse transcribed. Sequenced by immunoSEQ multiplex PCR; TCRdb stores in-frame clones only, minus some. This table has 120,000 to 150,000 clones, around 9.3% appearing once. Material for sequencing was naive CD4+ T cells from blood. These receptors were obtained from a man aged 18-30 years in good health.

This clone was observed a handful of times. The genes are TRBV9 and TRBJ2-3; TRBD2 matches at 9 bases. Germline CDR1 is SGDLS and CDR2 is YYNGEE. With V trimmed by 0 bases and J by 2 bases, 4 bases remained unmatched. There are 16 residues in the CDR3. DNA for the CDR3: TGTGCCAGCAGCGTAGGCGCTAGCGGGGTCACAGATACGCAGTATTTT. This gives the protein CASSVGASGVTDTQYF.

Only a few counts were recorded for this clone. Here the CDR3 DNA reads TGTGCCACCACCCGGACAGGGGGCGTTTTTGGCTACACCTTC. It yields the protein CATTRTGGVFGYTF. The chain joins TRBV9 to TRBJ1-2; TRBD1 aligns across 11 bases. V was pared by 9 bases and J by 7 bases, with 11 bases of the junction left unmatched. Germline V gene data show CDR1 as SGDLS and CDR2 as YYNGEE. This CDR3 has 14 amino acids.

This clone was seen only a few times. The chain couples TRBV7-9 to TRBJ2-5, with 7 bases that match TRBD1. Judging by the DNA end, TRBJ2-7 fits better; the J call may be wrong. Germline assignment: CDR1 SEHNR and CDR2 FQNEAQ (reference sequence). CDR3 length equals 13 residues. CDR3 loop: CASSRQGRYEQYF. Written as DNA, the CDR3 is TGTGCCAGCAGCCGACAGGGACGGTACGAGCAGTACTTC.

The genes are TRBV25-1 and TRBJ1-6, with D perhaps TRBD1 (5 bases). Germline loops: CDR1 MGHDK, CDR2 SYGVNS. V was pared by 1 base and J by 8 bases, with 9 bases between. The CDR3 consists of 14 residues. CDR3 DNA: TGTGCCAGCAGTGAATGGGGCGAGGATTCACCCCTCCACTTT. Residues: CASSEWGEDSPLHF.

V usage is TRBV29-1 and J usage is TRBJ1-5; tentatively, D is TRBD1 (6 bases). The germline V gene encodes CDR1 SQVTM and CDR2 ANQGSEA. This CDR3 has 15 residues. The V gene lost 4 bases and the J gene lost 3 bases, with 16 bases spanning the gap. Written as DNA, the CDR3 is TGCAGCGTTGCTGCTGCGGCAGGGGTCAATCAGCCCCAGCATTTT. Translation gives CSVAAAAGVNQPQHF. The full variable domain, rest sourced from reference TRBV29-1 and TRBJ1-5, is SAVISQKPSRDICQRGTSLTIQCQVDSQVTMMFWYRQQPGQSLTLIATANQGSEATYESGFVIDKFPISRPNLTFSTLTVSNMSPEDSSIYLCSVAAAAGVNQPQHFGDGTRLSIL.